The 14 T cell receptor beta chains given below trace back to one sample, sequenced in a study of T cell clonality in common variable immunodeficiency (dated by TCRdb to between 2014 and 2017). Library preparation employed the immunoSEQ multiplex PCR assay. As stored in TCRdb, this immuneACCESS dataset retains in-frame rearrangements with V and J assigned. A fraction of the clones does not appear; measured against another copy, unresolved V genes explain less than half of the discrepancy, and the remainder lacks a known reason. The data for this sample show approximately 40,000 clones, each detected more than once. The biggest ten clones account for roughly 10% of the sample. Input material: peripheral blood mononuclear cells. These receptors originate from a person aged 18 to 75 in good health.

This clone was seen many times. The sequence runs out 3 residues before the end of the CDR3; the remainder is reconstructed from the germline J gene. The chain couples TRBV30 to TRBJ1-2, with no clear D. Germline V gene sequence: CDR1 GTSNPN, CDR2 SVGIG (reference sequence). V was pared by 5 bases and J by 6 bases, with 16 bases between. The CDR3 contains 13 residues. CDR3 DNA (partial): TGTGCCTGGGAGGAAAGCAGGTGGGATGGC. Residues: CAWEESRWDG. In full, the CDR3 is CAWEESRWDGYTF.

The sample holds many counts of this clone. The chain's CDR3 is CASSLGHYEQYF. Incomplete CDR3 DNA: TGTGCCAGCAGCCTCGGACACTACGAG. This chain links TRBV6-2 or TRBV6-3 with TRBJ2-7; possibly TRBD1 for D (5 bases). The read halts 3 residues ahead of the CDR3 end, with the missing end drawn from the germline J gene. This CDR3 spans 12 amino acids. Germline CDR1 MNHEY, CDR2 SVGEGT. The germline V and J ends were trimmed by 6 bases and 3 bases, with 9 bases remaining between them.

This clone was found many times. Read coverage stops 3 residues before the CDR3 terminus; the germline J gene supplies the remainder. The chain is built from TRBV7-2 and TRBJ1-2; 8 bases match TRBD1. Trimming took 0 bases from V and 7 from J; bases not matched to a gene: 13. There are 17 residues in the CDR3. Per the germline V gene, CDR1 is SGHTA and CDR2 is FQGNSA. The sequenced CDR3 bases are TGTGCCAGCAGCTTAGCGGGGACAGGCCACTTCATGGGTGGC. Residues: CASSLAGTGHFMGG. The full-length CDR3 reads as CASSLAGTGHFMGGYTF. The variable domain in full, completed from reference TRBV7-2 and TRBJ1-2, reads GAGVSQSPSNKVTEKGKDVELRCDPISGHTALYWYRQSLGQGLEFLIYFQGNSAPDKSGLPSDRFSAERTGGSVSTLTIQRTQQEDSAVYLCASSLAGTGHFMGGYTFGSGTRLTVV.

This clone has a count of ten or more. Read coverage stops 3 residues before the CDR3 terminus; the germline J gene supplies the remainder. This chain uses TRBV6-4 with TRBJ2-3, with 12 bases fitting TRBD2. With 3 bases clipped from V and 5 bases from J, the junction kept 3 bases outside the gene matches. The CDR3 is made up of 15 amino acids. In germline, CDR1 is MRHNA, CDR2 SNTAGT. This CDR3 reads CASSEGLAGQDTQYF. Incomplete CDR3 DNA: TGTGCCAGCAGTGAGGGACTAGCGGGCCAAGATACG.

This clone has ten or more counts. The read ends 3 residues before the CDR3 terminus; that terminus is restored from the germline J gene. The V gene is TRBV7-9, the J gene TRBJ1-3; 7 bases align to TRBD1. V lost 1 base to trimming and J lost 2 bases; unmatched junction nucleotides: 2. CDR1 is SEHNR, CDR2 FQNEAQ, per germline (reference sequence). This CDR3 has 15 residues. CDR3 DNA, as far as it was read: TGTGCCAGCAGCTTAGGAACAGGGGCTGGAAACACC. It encodes CASSLGTGAGNT. Given in full, the CDR3 is CASSLGTGAGNTIYF. Using reference TRBV7-9 and TRBJ1-3 for the parts outside the CDR3, the full variable domain is DTGVSQNPRHKITKRGQNVTFRCDPISEHNRLYWYRQTLGQGPEFLTYFQNEAQLEKSRLLSDRFSAERPKGSFSTLEIQRTEQGDSAMYLCASSLGTGAGNTIYFGEGSWLTVV.

This clone has a count of ten or more. Read sequence stops 3 residues before the CDR3 end, and the germline J gene provides the missing end. The rearrangement links TRBV29-1 to TRBJ2-7; 11 positions agree with TRBD1. The junction had 11 bases not matched to a gene; V was cut back by 4 bases and J by 3 bases. Germline lookup yields CDR1 SQVTM and CDR2 ANQGSEA. This CDR3 has 16 residues. This CDR3 reads CSVVGDRGNRVYEQYF. The covered CDR3 bases are TGCAGCGTTGTAGGGGACAGGGGGAATCGCGTCTACGAG.

This clone was seen repeatedly, ten times or more. The DNA read from the CDR3 is TGTGCCAGCAGCTCCCCCCAGAACACTGAA. The encoded protein is CASSSPQNTE. Given in full, the CDR3 is CASSSPQNTEAFF. The chain links TRBV7-9 to TRBJ1-1, with D uncertain. The missing CDR3 end, 3 residues past where the read stops, is filled in from the germline J gene. Trimming cost V 4 bases and J 1 base, with 7 bases left between them. The length of the CDR3 is 13 residues. Per germline, CDR1 SEHNR and CDR2 FQNEAQ (reference sequence).

This clone appeared many times. The read terminates 3 residues before the CDR3 end, so the remaining end is supplied by the germline J gene. The chain has TRBV9 and TRBJ2-5; D is ambiguous. The CDR3 consists of 16 residues. The germline CDR1 and CDR2 sequences are SGDLS and YYNGEE. V shed 0 bases and J shed 3 bases, with 15 bases lying between them. The part of the CDR3 DNA that was read is TGTGCCAGCAGCGTAGATTCAGGCATTCTTGAAGAGACC. Encoded protein: CASSVDSGILEET. The whole CDR3 sequence reads CASSVDSGILEETQYF.

This clone was seen at least ten times. Coverage ceases 3 residues before the CDR3 finishes, and the germline J gene fills in the end. This sequence joins TRBV28 and TRBJ1-1; D is possibly TRBD1 (5 bases). The CDR3 is 16 amino acids. V lost 6 bases to trimming and J lost 1 base, with 18 bases between them. Germline CDR1 is MDHEN and CDR2 is SYDVKM. The covered CDR3 bases are TGTGCCAGCAGCCCCGGGGGGTCAGGGCCGAACACTGAA. This sequence encodes CASSPGGSGPNTE. Given in full, the CDR3 is CASSPGGSGPNTEAFF.

This clone was recorded many times. The CDR3 goes on 3 residues after the read ends, and that part is filled in from the germline J gene. The J gene is TRBJ2-1, the V gene TRBV9; D is possibly TRBD2 (6 bases). CDR1 is SGDLS and CDR2 is YYNGEE in the germline V gene. The V and J ends lost 2 bases and 6 bases respectively, with 15 bases between them. The length of the CDR3 is 15 residues. CDR3 DNA (partial): TGTGCCAGCAGCGTGACTAGAGGTGCCCTCAATGAG. Protein: CASSVTRGALNE. The whole CDR3 protein is CASSVTRGALNEQFF. Combining the CDR3 with reference TRBV9 and TRBJ2-1 gives the whole variable domain DSGVTQTPKHLITATGQRVTLRCSPRSGDLSVYWYQQSLDQGLQFLIQYYNGEERAKGNILERFSAQQFPDLHSELNLSSLELGDSALYFCASSVTRGALNEQFFGPGTRLTVL.

The sample holds many counts of this clone. Read sequence stops 3 residues before the CDR3 end, and the germline J gene provides the missing end. The chain recombines TRBV29-1 with TRBJ2-5, with 8 bases matching TRBD1. The junction had 5 bases not matched to a gene; V was cut back by 4 bases and J by 4 bases. This CDR3 contains 13 residues. Germline V gene lookup returns CDR1 SQVTM and CDR2 ANQGSEA. The CDR3 reads CSVVPGGLETQYF. CDR3 bases read: TGCAGCGTTGTACCAGGGGGCCTAGAGACC.

This clone was found many times. The CDR3 end falls 3 residues outside the read, so it is completed with the germline J gene. The V and J genes are TRBV28 and TRBJ1-1, with D possibly matching TRBD1 (6 bases). CDR1 and CDR2 from the germline V gene are MDHEN and SYDVKM. This CDR3 has 16 residues. With 6 bases removed from V and 0 bases from J, the gap between germline ends came to 17 bases. Incomplete CDR3 DNA: TGTGCCAGCAGCCTCGGGGGGGGGCGAGTGAACACTGAA. This encodes CASSLGGGRVNTE. The entire CDR3 is CASSLGGGRVNTEAFF.

In this sample, this clone turned up many times. The read comes to an end 3 residues before the CDR3 does, leaving the germline J gene to fill in the end. The chain carries TRBV5-1 and TRBJ1-4; the match to TRBD1 covers 7 bases. The trim removed 2 bases at V and 8 bases at J, leaving 9 bases unmatched. The CDR3 totals 15 residues. Germline V lookup: CDR1 SGHRS, CDR2 YFSETQ. CDR3: CASSLSGTEGEKLFF. The DNA read from the CDR3 is TGCGCCAGCAGCTTATCCGGGACAGAAGGGGAAAAA.

This clone came up many times. The read is 3 residues too short to cover the CDR3 end, so that end is filled in from the germline J gene. This chain joins TRBV5-1 and TRBJ2-6; tentative D call: TRBD1 (6 bases). The CDR3 totals 16 residues. Germline CDR1 and CDR2: SGHRS and YFSETQ. Trimming took off 3 bases at V and 1 base at J, with 11 bases between the two ends. CDR3 amino acids: CASSSTRGSGANVLTF. The sequenced part of the CDR3 DNA is TGCGCCAGCAGCTCGACGAGGGGGTCTGGGGCCAACGTC. Combining the CDR3 with reference TRBV5-1 and TRBJ2-6 gives the whole variable domain KAGVTQTPRYLIKTRGQQVTLSCSPISGHRSVSWYQQTPGQGLQFLFEYFSETQRNKGNFPGRFSGRQFSNSRSEMNVSTLELGDSALYLCASSSTRGSGANVLTFGAGSRLTVL.